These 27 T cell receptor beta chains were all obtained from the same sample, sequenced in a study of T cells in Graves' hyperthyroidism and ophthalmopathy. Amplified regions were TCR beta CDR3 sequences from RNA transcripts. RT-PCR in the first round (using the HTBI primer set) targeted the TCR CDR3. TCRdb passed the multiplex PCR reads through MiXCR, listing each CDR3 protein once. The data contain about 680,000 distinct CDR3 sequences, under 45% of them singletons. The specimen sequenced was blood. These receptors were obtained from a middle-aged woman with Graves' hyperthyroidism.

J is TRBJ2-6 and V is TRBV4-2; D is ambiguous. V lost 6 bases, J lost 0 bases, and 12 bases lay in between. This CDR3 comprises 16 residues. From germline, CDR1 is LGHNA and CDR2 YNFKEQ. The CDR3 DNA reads TGTGCCAGCAGTCGGCCAGCCAGCTCTGGGGCCAACGTCCTGACTTTC. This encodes CASSRPASSGANVLTF.

In DNA form, the CDR3 reads TGTGCCAGCAGTAAAACCACCGGGACAGGGGGCGTCGGGTCACCCCTCCACTTT. It translates to CASSKTTGTGGVGSPLHF. The chain is built from TRBV25-1 and TRBJ1-6; TRBD1 matches 12 bases. CDR3 length: 18 residues. V dropped 5 bases and J dropped 10; count of bases not matched to a gene: 15. The germline V gene has CDR1 MGHDK and CDR2 SYGVNS.

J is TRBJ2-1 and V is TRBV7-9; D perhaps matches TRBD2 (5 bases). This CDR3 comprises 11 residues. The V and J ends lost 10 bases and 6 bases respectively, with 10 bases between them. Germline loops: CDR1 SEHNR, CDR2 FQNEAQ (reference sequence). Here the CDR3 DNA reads TGTGCCATCGGTGGGAGCAATGAGCAGTTCTTC. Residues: CAIGGSNEQFF. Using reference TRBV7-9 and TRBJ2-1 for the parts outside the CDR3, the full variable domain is DTGVSQNPRHKITKRGQNVTFRCDPISEHNRLYWYRQTLGQGPEFLTYFQNEAQLEKSRLLSDRFSAERPKGSFSTLEIQRTEQGDSAMYLCAIGGSNEQFFGPGTRLTVL.

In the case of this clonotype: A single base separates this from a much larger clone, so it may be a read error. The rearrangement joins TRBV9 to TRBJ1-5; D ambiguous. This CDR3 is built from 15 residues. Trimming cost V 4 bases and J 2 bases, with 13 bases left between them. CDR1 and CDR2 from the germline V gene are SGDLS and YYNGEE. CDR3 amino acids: CASSQGDPGNQPQHF. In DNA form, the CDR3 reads TGTGCCAGCAGCCAAGGTGACCCCGGCAATCAGCCCCAGCATTTT.

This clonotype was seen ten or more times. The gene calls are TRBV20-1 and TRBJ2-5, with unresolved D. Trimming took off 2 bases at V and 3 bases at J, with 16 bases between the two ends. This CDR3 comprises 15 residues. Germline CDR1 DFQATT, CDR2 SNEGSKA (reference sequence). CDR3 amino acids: CSARWGSPSKETQYF. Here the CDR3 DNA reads TGCAGTGCTAGATGGGGAAGTCCCAGTAAAGAGACCCAGTACTTC.

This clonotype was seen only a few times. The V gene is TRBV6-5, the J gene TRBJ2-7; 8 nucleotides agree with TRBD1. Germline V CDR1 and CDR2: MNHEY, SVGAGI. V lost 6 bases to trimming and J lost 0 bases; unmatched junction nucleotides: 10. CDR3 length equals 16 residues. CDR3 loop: CASRDPRDRNSYEQYF. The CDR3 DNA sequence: TGTGCCAGCAGGGACCCAAGGGACAGGAACTCCTACGAGCAGTACTTC.

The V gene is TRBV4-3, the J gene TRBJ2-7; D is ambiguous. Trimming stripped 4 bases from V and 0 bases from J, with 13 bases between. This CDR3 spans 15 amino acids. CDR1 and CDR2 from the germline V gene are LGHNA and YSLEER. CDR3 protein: CASSPTRASSYEQYF. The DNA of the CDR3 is TGCGCCAGCAGCCCGACACGTGCTAGCTCCTACGAGCAGTACTTC.

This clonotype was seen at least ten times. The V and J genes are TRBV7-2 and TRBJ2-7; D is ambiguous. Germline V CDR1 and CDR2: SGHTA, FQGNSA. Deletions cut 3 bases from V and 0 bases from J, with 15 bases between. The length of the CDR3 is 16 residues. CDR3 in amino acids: CASSFLRGRGSYEQYF. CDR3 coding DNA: TGTGCCAGCAGCTTTCTTCGCGGCCGCGGCTCCTACGAGCAGTACTTC.

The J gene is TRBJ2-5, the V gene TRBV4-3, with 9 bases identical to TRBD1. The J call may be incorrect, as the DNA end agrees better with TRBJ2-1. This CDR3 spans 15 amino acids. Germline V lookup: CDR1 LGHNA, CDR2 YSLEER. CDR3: CASSLRTGVGNEQFF. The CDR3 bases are TGCGCCAGCAGCCTACGGACAGGGGTAGGCAATGAGCAGTTCTTC.

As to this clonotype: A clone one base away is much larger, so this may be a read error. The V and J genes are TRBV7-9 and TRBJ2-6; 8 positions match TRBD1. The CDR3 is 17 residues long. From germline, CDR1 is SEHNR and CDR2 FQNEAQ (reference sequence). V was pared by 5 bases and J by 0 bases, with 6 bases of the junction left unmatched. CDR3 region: CASSHRDRTSGANVLTF. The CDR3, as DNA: TGTGCCAGCAGCCACCGGGACAGGACCTCTGGGGCCAACGTCCTGACTTTC.

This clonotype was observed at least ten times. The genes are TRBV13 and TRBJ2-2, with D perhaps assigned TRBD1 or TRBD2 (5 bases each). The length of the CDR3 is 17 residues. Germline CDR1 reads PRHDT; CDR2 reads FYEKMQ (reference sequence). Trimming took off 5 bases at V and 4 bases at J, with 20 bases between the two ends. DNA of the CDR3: TGTGCCAGCAGCGCGGAGGTGTTAGCGAGGGGCACCGGGGAGCTGTTTTTT. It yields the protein CASSAEVLARGTGELFF.

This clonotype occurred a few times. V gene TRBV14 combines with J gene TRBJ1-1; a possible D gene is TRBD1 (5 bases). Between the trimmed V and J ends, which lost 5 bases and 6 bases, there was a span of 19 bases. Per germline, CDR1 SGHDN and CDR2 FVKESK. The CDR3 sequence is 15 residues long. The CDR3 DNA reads TGTGCCAGCAGCGCCGACAGCGTTTACAGATCTGAAGCTTTCTTT. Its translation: CASSADSVYRSEAFF.

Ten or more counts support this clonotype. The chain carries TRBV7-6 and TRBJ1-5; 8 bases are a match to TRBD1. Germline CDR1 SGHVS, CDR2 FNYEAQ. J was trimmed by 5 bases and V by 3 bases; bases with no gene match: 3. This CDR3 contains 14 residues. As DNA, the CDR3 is TGTGCCAGCAGCTTGACAGGGGAGGATCAGCCCCAGCATTTT. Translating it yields CASSLTGEDQPQHF.

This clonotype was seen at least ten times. The DNA for the CDR3 is TGTGCCAGCAGCCAAACCGGGACAGGCATTCCGTACGAGCAGTACTTC. This translates into CASSQTGTGIPYEQYF. V usage is TRBV14 and J usage is TRBJ2-7, with TRBD1 identical over 8 bases. The germline gives CDR1 SGHDN, CDR2 FVKESK. This CDR3 contains 16 residues. V shed 2 bases, J shed 4 bases, and the junction held 10 bases outside the gene matches.

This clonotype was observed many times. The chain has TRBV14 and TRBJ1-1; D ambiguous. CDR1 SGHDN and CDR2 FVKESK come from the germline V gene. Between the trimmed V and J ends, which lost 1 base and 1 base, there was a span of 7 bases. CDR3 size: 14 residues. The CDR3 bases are TGTGCCAGCAGCCAAGTGTCCAGGAACACTGAAGCTTTCTTT. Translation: CASSQVSRNTEAFF.

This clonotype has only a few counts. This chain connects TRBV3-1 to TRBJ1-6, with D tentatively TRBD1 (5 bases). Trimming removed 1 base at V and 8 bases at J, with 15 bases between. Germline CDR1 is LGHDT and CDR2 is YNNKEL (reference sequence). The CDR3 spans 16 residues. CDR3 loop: CASSQGLGQGDSPLHF. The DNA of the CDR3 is TGTGCCAGCAGCCAAGGGTTGGGCCAGGGCGATTCACCCCTCCACTTT.

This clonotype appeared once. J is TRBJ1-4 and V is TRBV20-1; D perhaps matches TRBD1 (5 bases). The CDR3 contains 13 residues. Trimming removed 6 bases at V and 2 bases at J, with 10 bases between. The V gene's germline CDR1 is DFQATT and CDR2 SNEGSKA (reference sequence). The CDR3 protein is CSALGPTNEKLFF. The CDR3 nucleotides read TGCAGTGCCCTGGGACCCACTAATGAAAAACTGTTTTTT.

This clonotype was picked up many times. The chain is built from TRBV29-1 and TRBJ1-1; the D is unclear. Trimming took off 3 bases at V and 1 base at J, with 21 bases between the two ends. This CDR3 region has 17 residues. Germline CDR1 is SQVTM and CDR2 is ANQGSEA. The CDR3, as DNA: TGCAGCGTTGATAAGGATTATTCTTCAAAATCGAACACTGAAGCTTTCTTT. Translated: CSVDKDYSSKSNTEAFF.

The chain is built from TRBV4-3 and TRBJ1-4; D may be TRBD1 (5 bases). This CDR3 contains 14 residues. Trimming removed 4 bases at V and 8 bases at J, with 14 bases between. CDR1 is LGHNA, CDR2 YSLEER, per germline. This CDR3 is CASSPEDTREKLFF. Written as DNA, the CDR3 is TGCGCCAGCAGCCCGGAGGACACCAGAGAAAAACTGTTTTTT.

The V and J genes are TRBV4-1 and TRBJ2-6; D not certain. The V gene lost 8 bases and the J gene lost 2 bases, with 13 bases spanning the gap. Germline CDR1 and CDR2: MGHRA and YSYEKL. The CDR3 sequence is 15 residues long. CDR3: CASLDLLTGANVLTF. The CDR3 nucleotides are TGCGCCAGCCTGGACCTCCTTACTGGGGCCAACGTCCTGACTTTC.

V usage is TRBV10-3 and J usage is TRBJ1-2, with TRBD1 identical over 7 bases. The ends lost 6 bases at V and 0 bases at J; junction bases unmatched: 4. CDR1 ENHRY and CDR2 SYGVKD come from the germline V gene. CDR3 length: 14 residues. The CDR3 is CAISGTVSNYGYTF. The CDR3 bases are TGTGCCATCAGCGGGACAGTTTCTAACTATGGCTACACCTTC.

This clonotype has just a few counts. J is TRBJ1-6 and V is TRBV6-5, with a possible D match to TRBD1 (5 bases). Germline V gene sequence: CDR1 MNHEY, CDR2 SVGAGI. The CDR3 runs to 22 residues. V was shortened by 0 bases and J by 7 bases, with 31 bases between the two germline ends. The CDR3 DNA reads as TGTGCCAGCAGTTACTCGACCCGGTCAGATGCGGGGCGGCCGAGGGCAAATTCACCCCTCCACTTT. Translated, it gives CASSYSTRSDAGRPRANSPLHF.

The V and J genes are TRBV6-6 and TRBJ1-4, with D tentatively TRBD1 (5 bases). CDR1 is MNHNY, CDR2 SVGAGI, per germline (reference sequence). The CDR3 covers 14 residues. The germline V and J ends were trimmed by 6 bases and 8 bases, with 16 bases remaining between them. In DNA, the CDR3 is TGTGCCAGCAGCCGGGACCCTGGAGGGGAAAAACTGTTTTTT. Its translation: CASSRDPGGEKLFF.

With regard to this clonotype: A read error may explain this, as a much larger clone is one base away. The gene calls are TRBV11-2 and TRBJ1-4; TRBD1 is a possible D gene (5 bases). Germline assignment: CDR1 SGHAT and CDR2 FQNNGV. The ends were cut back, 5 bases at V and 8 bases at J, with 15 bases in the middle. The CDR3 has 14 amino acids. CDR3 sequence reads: CASSRGVGEEKLFF. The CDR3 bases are TGTGCCAGCAGCAGAGGGGTAGGGGAGGAAAAACTGTTTTTT.

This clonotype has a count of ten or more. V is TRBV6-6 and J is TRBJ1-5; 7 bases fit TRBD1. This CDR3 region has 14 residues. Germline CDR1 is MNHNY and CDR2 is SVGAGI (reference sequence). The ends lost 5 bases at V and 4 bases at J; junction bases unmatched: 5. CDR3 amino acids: CASSPTGSNQPQHF. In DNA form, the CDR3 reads TGTGCCAGCAGTCCGACAGGGTCGAATCAGCCCCAGCATTTT.

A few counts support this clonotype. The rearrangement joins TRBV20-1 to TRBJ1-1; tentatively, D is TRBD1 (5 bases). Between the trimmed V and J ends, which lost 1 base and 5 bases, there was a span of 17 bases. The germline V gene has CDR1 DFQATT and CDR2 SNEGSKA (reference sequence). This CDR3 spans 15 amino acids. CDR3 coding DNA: TGCAGTGCTAGAGGGATGGGGGAAAGGCGGACTGAAGCTTTCTTT. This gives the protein CSARGMGERRTEAFF.

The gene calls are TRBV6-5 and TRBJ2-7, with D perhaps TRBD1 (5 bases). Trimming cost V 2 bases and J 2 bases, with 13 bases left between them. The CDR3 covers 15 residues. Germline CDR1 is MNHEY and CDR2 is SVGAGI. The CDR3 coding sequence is TGTGCCAGCAGTTACAGAGACAGCTTCCCCTACGAGCAGTACTTC. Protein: CASSYRDSFPYEQYF.